What follows are 19 T cell receptor beta chains derived from one specimen sequenced in a study of blood T cells in healthy people across ages. Sample-barcoded 5' priming and a J-beta primer mix drove a second PCR of about 6 to 11 cycles. TCRdb passed the 5' RACE reads through MiXCR, listing each CDR3 protein once. This sample has nearly 800,000 distinct CDR3 sequences, with 25% found just once. These data were likewise used in another study, on T cells of mothers and their children.

Sequencing was carried out using blood. These receptors all come from a boy under 18 in good health.

The sample holds a few counts of this clonotype. This chain uses TRBV5-1 with TRBJ2-5; perhaps D is TRBD1 or TRBD2 (5 bases each). The V end lost 0 bases, the J end lost 1 base, and 13 bases lay between the germline ends. The CDR3 extends over 16 amino acids. Germline V lookup: CDR1 SGHRS, CDR2 YFSETQ. The CDR3 loop is CASSLGGAGPQETQYF. The CDR3 nucleotides are TGCGCCAGCAGCTTGGGAGGGGCCGGCCCCCAAGAGACCCAGTACTTC. The whole variable domain, filled in from reference TRBV5-1 and TRBJ2-5, reads KAGVTQTPRYLIKTRGQQVTLSCSPISGHRSVSWYQQTPGQGLQFLFEYFSETQRNKGNFPGRFSGRQFSNSRSEMNVSTLELGDSALYLCASSLGGAGPQETQYFGPGTRLLVL.

This clonotype came up once. The V and J genes are TRBV9 and TRBJ2-7; D call uncertain. The germline gives CDR1 SGDLS, CDR2 YYNGEE. Trimming stripped 0 bases from V and 2 bases from J, with 12 bases between. The CDR3 runs to 15 residues. CDR3 DNA: TGTGCCAGCAGCGTAGAGCCGACACCCACCTACGAGCAGTACTTC. Residues: CASSVEPTPTYEQYF. The variable domain in full, completed from reference TRBV9 and TRBJ2-7, reads DSGVTQTPKHLITATGQRVTLRCSPRSGDLSVYWYQQSLDQGLQFLIQYYNGEERAKGNILERFSAQQFPDLHSELNLSSLELGDSALYFCASSVEPTPTYEQYFGPGTRLTVT.

This clonotype showed up just once. The J gene is TRBJ2-7, the V gene TRBV5-1; 12 bases match TRBD2. With V trimmed by 7 bases and J by 4 bases, 9 bases remained unmatched. The CDR3 totals 15 residues. Germline V CDR1 and CDR2: SGHRS, YFSETQ. CDR3: CASFPRLAGDYEQYF. CDR3 coding DNA: TGCGCCAGCTTTCCCCGACTAGCGGGGGATTACGAGCAGTACTTC.

This clonotype was seen a handful of times. The rearrangement joins TRBV20-1 to TRBJ2-5; 7 bases agree with TRBD1. This CDR3 is built from 15 residues. Germline V CDR1 and CDR2: DFQATT, SNEGSKA (reference sequence). The V and J ends lost 2 bases and 5 bases, in that order; junction bases with no gene match: 11. The CDR3 DNA follows: TGCAGTGCTAGAATTGCGGGCGAGGGGGCCGAGACCCAGTACTTC. Translation gives CSARIAGEGAETQYF.

The chain has TRBV20-1 and TRBJ2-7; 9 bases are shared with TRBD1. Germline V gives CDR1 DFQATT, CDR2 SNEGSKA (reference sequence). The CDR3 contains 12 residues. The junction had 4 bases not matched to a gene; V was cut back by 3 bases and J by 7 bases. The CDR3 region has the DNA TGCAGTGCTAGCTGGACAGGGGTTGAGCAGTACTTC. Translated, it gives CSASWTGVEQYF.

The chain uses TRBV6-5 and TRBJ2-5; 8 bases map to TRBD1. This CDR3 region has 16 residues. Trimming removed 0 bases from V and 6 bases from J; junction bases left unmatched: 9. CDR1 and CDR2 from the germline V gene are MNHEY and SVGAGI. The DNA for the CDR3 is TGTGCCAGCAGTTACTCTGTCACAGGGGGAGTTCAGACCCAGTACTTC. Protein: CASSYSVTGGVQTQYF.

The gene calls are TRBV7-3 and TRBJ2-2; no clear D. The CDR3 sequence is 13 residues long. CDR1 SGHTA and CDR2 FQGTGA come from the germline V gene. The V and J ends lost 4 bases and 2 bases respectively, with 5 bases between them. CDR3 sequence: CASSSFNTGELFF. The CDR3 DNA follows: TGTGCCAGCAGCTCGTTTAACACCGGGGAGCTGTTTTTT.

This rearrangement joins TRBV20-1 to TRBJ2-5, with TRBD2 identical over 12 bases. The ends lost 3 bases at V and 11 bases at J; junction bases unmatched: 7. Germline CDR1 DFQATT, CDR2 SNEGSKA (reference sequence). The CDR3 is made up of 13 amino acids. The CDR3, as DNA: TGCAGTGCTAGCCCGACTAGCGGGAGTGGGCAGTACTTC. This encodes CSASPTSGSGQYF.

The table lists this clonotype with a few counts. The chain joins TRBV20-1 to TRBJ2-5; a weak D match, TRBD1 (6 bases). Germline loops: CDR1 DFQATT, CDR2 SNEGSKA (reference sequence). Trimming took 7 bases from V and 2 from J, leaving 17 bases between them. The CDR3 consists of 14 residues. CDR3 amino acids: CSVRTVKKQETQYF. The DNA of the CDR3 is TGCAGTGTTAGGACAGTCAAAAAACAAGAGACCCAGTACTTC.

This chain connects TRBV7-2 to TRBJ2-3; D is tentatively TRBD1 or TRBD2 (6 bases each). Germline V gene data show CDR1 as SGHTA and CDR2 as FQGNSA. V was shortened by 5 bases and J by 4 bases, with 16 bases between the two germline ends. CDR3 length: 15 residues. The chain's CDR3 is CASSQRGRFSDTQYF. Written as DNA, the CDR3 is TGTGCCAGCAGCCAACGGGGGCGGTTTTCAGATACGCAGTATTTT. The variable domain in full, with the rest retrieved from reference TRBV7-2 and TRBJ2-3, is GAGVSQSPSNKVTEKGKDVELRCDPISGHTALYWYRQSLGQGLEFLIYFQGNSAPDKSGLPSDRFSAERTGGSVSTLTIQRTQQEDSAVYLCASSQRGRFSDTQYFGPGTRLTVL.

This clonotype appeared a few times. The V and J genes are TRBV4-1 and TRBJ2-2; maybe TRBD1 (5 bases). Germline V lookup: CDR1 MGHRA, CDR2 YSYEKL. CDR3 length: 17 residues. The V end lost 3 bases, the J end lost 4 bases, and 18 bases lay between the germline ends. The CDR3 spells CASSQGPFGRGTGELFF. The DNA for the CDR3 is TGCGCCAGCAGCCAGGGGCCTTTCGGAAGGGGCACCGGGGAGCTGTTTTTT.

This clonotype was observed a handful of times. The chain has TRBV7-8 and TRBJ2-5; TRBD2 agrees at 7 bases. Matching the DNA end better, TRBJ2-7 makes the J call doubtful. CDR1 SGHVS and CDR2 FQNEAQ come from the germline V gene. This CDR3 contains 17 residues. DNA for the CDR3: TGTGCCAGCAGCTTAGAAGTCCCCCTGCTAGCGGTCTACGAGCAGTACTTC. Translated, it gives CASSLEVPLLAVYEQYF.

In this sample, this clonotype turned up a few times. This chain joins TRBV5-1 and TRBJ2-7; tentatively, D is TRBD2 (5 bases). CDR1 SGHRS and CDR2 YFSETQ come from the germline V gene. V dropped 0 bases and J dropped 0 bases, with 10 bases sitting between them. The CDR3 has 15 amino acids. As DNA, the CDR3 is TGCGCCAGCAGCTTGGTAGGGAGTTACTCCTACGAGCAGTACTTC. The encoded protein is CASSLVGSYSYEQYF.

This clonotype was recorded a few times. The chain employs TRBV7-2 and TRBJ2-5; 11 nucleotides agree with TRBD2. V gave up 5 bases and J gave up 2 bases; unmatched junction bases: 4. Germline V gene lookup returns CDR1 SGHTA and CDR2 FQGNSA. The CDR3 consists of 15 residues. CDR3: CASSVSGREQETQYF. CDR3 DNA: TGTGCCAGCAGCGTTAGCGGGAGGGAGCAAGAGACCCAGTACTTC.

This clonotype came up a few times. The chain has TRBV7-9 and TRBJ1-5; D ambiguous. This CDR3 spans 14 amino acids. Trimming took off 6 bases at V and 0 bases at J, with 9 bases between the two ends. Germline loops: CDR1 SEHNR, CDR2 FQNEAQ (reference sequence). DNA of the CDR3: TGTGCCAGCAGGGGCTCGGGTAGCAATCAGCCCCAGCATTTT. Translated: CASRGSGSNQPQHF.

This clonotype has just a few counts. The J gene is TRBJ2-7, the V gene TRBV28, with D hard to call. Trimming took off 5 bases at V and 1 base at J, with 9 bases between the two ends. The CDR3 covers 13 residues. CDR1 is MDHEN, CDR2 SYDVKM, per germline. Here the CDR3 DNA reads TGTGCCAGCAGTGGACCCTATTCCTACGAGCAGTACTTC. This translates into CASSGPYSYEQYF.

This clonotype showed up just a few times. The chain combines TRBV15 with TRBJ2-3; tentatively, D is TRBD1 (6 bases). Trimming removed 3 bases at V and 6 bases at J, with 13 bases between. The germline V gene has CDR1 LNHNV and CDR2 YYDKDF (reference sequence). CDR3 length: 14 residues. Here the CDR3 DNA reads TGTGCCACCAGCAGTGGCAGGGGTTTGGATACGCAGTATTTT. Its translation: CATSSGRGLDTQYF. Variable domain in full (rest from reference TRBV15 and TRBJ2-3): DAMVIQNPRYQVTQFGKPVTLSCSQTLNHNVMYWYQQKSSQAPKLLFHYYDKDFNNEADTPDNFQSRRPNTSFCFLDIRSPGLGDTAMYLCATSSGRGLDTQYFGPGTRLTVL.

The chain recombines TRBV5-1 with TRBJ2-3; 7 bases are a match to TRBD2. J lost 7 bases, V lost 6 bases, and 2 bases had no gene match. Germline-derived CDR1 and CDR2 are SGHRS and YFSETQ. This CDR3 has 11 residues. CDR3 protein: CASNGGYTQYF. CDR3 DNA: TGCGCCAGCAACGGGGGGTATACGCAGTATTTT.

This sequence joins TRBV3-1 and TRBJ1-2; 8 bases are a match to TRBD1. The CDR3 is made up of 16 amino acids. Losses at the gene ends were 0 bases for V and 7 bases for J; bases not matched to a gene: 10. The germline V gene encodes CDR1 LGHDT and CDR2 YNNKEL (reference sequence). CDR3 sequence reads: CASSQDGRGQRGGYTF. The CDR3, as DNA: TGTGCCAGCAGCCAAGATGGCAGGGGGCAGAGAGGTGGCTACACCTTC.